The present entry profiles one TCR beta chain with its context. The antigen remains unidentified. The record originates from a study of a mutant IDH1 vaccine in newly diagnosed glioma. Germline loops: CDR1 SGHTA, CDR2 FQGNSA. This CDR3 comprises 14 residues. The V and J ends lost 4 bases and 4 bases respectively, with 13 bases between them. As to time point: week 35, safety follow-up. What each vaccine dose contained was 300 ug of mutant IDH1 20-mer peptide, accompanied by topical imiquimod. Some clones are missing from TCRdb's copy, which holds only in-frame ones; the method was immunoSEQ multiplex PCR. There are tens of thousands of clones in the sample; about 90% occur only once, and 1.6% lies in the top ten.

This receptor was identified in a man aged 40-55 years with glioma. Sequencing was performed on PBMCs, taken from a glioma patient whose treatment included an IDH1 peptide vaccine. The chain couples TRBV7-2 to TRBJ1-1, with D perhaps matching TRBD1 (5 bases). The chain's CDR3 is CASSSGGGSTEAFF. The CDR3 bases are TGTGCCAGCAGCTCCGGGGGGGGAAGCACTGAAGCTTTCTTT.